One T cell receptor beta chain is described in this entry. The antigen remains unidentified. This entry comes from a study of radiotherapy plus CTLA-4 blockade in lung cancer. At the level of the study: Among all patients, around 18% showed objective responses, while about 30% had disease control. Study-level points and caveats: Tumor-origin TCR clones grew in blood after radiotherapy plus ipilimumab. Among reported predictors of response, early blood T cell clone dynamics with interferon-beta performed best.

Focal radiation plus CTLA-4 blockade with ipilimumab was given to patients with chemo-refractory metastatic non-small-cell lung cancer. The data were produced by immunoSEQ multiplex PCR, yet TCRdb's version contains in-frame clones alone and is incomplete. The sample records about 16,000 clones, under 75% being singletons. The sequences come from peripheral blood, collected from a patient treated with radiotherapy plus ipilimumab. The receptor comes from a human donor with non-small cell lung cancer whose response to radiotherapy plus ipilimumab could not be evaluated.

The CDR3 DNA sequence: TGTGCCAGCAGCTTAGGATATTCCAGGCGAGAAGCTTTCTTT. Residues: CASSLGYSRREAFF. The chain recombines TRBV7-2 with TRBJ1-1; D remains ambiguous. Trimming cost V 1 base and J 8 bases, with 14 bases left between them. The CDR3 sequence is 14 residues long. From germline, CDR1 is SGHTA and CDR2 FQGNSA. Full variable domain (rest looked up from reference TRBV7-2 and TRBJ1-1): GAGVSQSPSNKVTEKGKDVELRCDPISGHTALYWYRQSLGQGLEFLIYFQGNSAPDKSGLPSDRFSAERTGGSVSTLTIQRTQQEDSAVYLCASSLGYSRREAFFGQGTRLTVV.